The TCR beta chain described here comes from a study of T-cell reconstitution after alpha-beta-depleted transplantation in children. This clonotype showed up many times. Trimming cost V 4 bases and J 1 base, with 13 bases left between them. The CDR3 is 15 residues long. Germline V gene data show CDR1 as MDHEN and CDR2 as SYDVKM. Preparing the TCRbeta library involved the use of unique molecular identifiers. MiXCR, run by TCRdb on the PCR reads, gives a single entry per CDR3 protein. This sample has a few hundred thousand distinct CDR3 sequences, with 7.5% to 10% found just once. The specimen comprised PBMCs from the stem cell graft donor, sampled from the stem cell graft. V gene TRBV28 combines with J gene TRBJ1-1, with D unclear. This sequence originates from a human donor who donated a stem cell graft to a child with SCID. CDR3 region: CASSSASPGNTEAFF. The DNA of the CDR3 is TGTGCCAGCAGTTCTGCCTCCCCGGGGAACACTGAAGCTTTCTTT. Looking up the rest from reference TRBV28 and TRBJ1-1 gives the full variable domain: DVKVTQSSRYLVKRTGEKVFLECVQDMDHENMFWYRQDPGLGLRLIYFSYDVKMKEKGDIPEGYSVSREKKERFSLILESASTNQTSMYLCASSSASPGNTEAFFGQGTRLTVV.